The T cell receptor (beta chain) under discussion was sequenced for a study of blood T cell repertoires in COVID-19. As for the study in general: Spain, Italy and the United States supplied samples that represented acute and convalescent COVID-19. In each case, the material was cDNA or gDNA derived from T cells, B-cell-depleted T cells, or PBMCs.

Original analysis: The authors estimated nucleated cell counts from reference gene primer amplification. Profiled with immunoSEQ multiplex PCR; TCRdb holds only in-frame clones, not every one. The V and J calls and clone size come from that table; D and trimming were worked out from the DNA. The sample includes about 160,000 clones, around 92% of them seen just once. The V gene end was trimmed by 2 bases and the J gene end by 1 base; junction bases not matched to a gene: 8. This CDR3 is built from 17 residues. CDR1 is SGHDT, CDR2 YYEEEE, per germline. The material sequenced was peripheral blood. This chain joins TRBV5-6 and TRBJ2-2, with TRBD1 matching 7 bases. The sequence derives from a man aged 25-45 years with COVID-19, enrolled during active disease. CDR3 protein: CASSFGWTGVNTGELFF. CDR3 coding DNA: TGTGCCAGCAGCTTCGGTTGGACAGGAGTGAACACCGGGGAGCTGTTTTTT.